The T cell receptor (beta chain) under discussion was sequenced for a study of T cells in women clearing cervical HPV infection. Per germline, CDR1 SNHLY and CDR2 FYNNEI. There are 14 residues in the CDR3. V shed 7 bases and J 4 bases; nucleotides not matched to a gene: 10. Regarding the study as a whole: Timing of associations relative to infection is unclear; T-cell subsets were not isolated. TRBV6-7 abundance was lower in cases than controls (0.11% versus 0.16%).

The method was immunoSEQ multiplex PCR; TCRdb's version includes in-frame clones alone and lacks a portion of them. With under 45,000 clones in the sample, the ten largest clones hold more than 1.3%. Details on this clone: Its target is unknown. The read terminates 3 residues ahead of where the CDR3 ends, so the germline J gene completes it.

The TCR was taken from a woman aged 18 to 75 with a cervical HPV16 infection that either progressed to CIN3+ or cleared (not recorded which). The sequenced sample was blood buffy coat. This sequence joins TRBV2 and TRBJ2-7, with TRBD1 identical over 7 bases. The CDR3 DNA, read in part, is TGTGCCAGCACTTGGGACAGCGTCCAATACGAG. Its protein is CASTWDSVQYE. The complete CDR3 reads CASTWDSVQYEQYF. Variable domain in full (rest from reference TRBV2 and TRBJ2-7): EPEVTQTPSHQVTQMGQEVILRCVPISNHLYFYWYRQILGQKVEFLVSFYNNEISEKSEIFDDQFSVERPDGSNFTLKIRSTKLEDSAMYFCASTWDSVQYEQYFGPGTRLTVT.